Presented here are 11 T cell receptor beta chains from one specimen sequenced in a study of long-term antiretroviral therapy in people with HIV. At the survey level, the v3.0 immunoSEQ assay was run. The protocol was immunoSEQ multiplex PCR, while the TCRdb copy is restricted to in-frame clones and leaves out a portion. The sample records about 40,000 clones, around 86% being singletons. Here the sequenced sample was unsorted PBMCs, taken 0.1 years before starting antiretroviral therapy. The receptors derive from a woman between 50 and 59 years old with HIV.

In its sample, this clone was seen once. V and J are TRBV19 and TRBJ1-6, with D perhaps TRBD1 (6 bases). V was pared by 5 bases and J by 9 bases, with 11 bases between. The CDR3 extends over 13 amino acids. Germline CDR1 and CDR2: LNHDA and SQIVND (reference sequence). The CDR3 here is CASSWGASSPLHF. The CDR3 region has the DNA TGTGCCAGTAGTTGGGGGGCGAGTTCACCCCTCCACTTT. Full variable domain (rest looked up from reference TRBV19 and TRBJ1-6): DGGITQSPKYLFRKEGQNVTLSCEQNLNHDAMYWYRQDPGQGLRLIYYSQIVNDFQKGDIAEGYSVSREKKESFPLTVTSAQKNPTAFYLCASSWGASSPLHFGNGTRLTVT.

The V gene is TRBV9, the J gene TRBJ2-2; perhaps TRBD1 as D (6 bases). Germline CDR1 and CDR2: SGDLS and YYNGEE. Trimming left V 7 bases short and J 2 bases short, with 12 bases between. This CDR3 spans 14 amino acids. CDR3 amino acids: CASSKGGNTGELFF. CDR3 nucleotide sequence: TGTGCCAGCTCTAAAGGGGGAAACACCGGGGAGCTGTTTTTT. Full variable domain (missing parts from reference TRBV9 and TRBJ2-2): DSGVTQTPKHLITATGQRVTLRCSPRSGDLSVYWYQQSLDQGLQFLIQYYNGEERAKGNILERFSAQQFPDLHSELNLSSLELGDSALYFCASSKGGNTGELFFGEGSRLTVL.

This clone is judged medium-sized (0.01 to 0.1%). V is TRBV15 and J is TRBJ1-4, with D perhaps matching TRBD1 (6 bases). Looked up from germline, CDR1 is LNHNV and CDR2 is YYDKDF (reference sequence). This CDR3 has 16 residues. Trimming removed 0 bases at V and 5 bases at J, with 13 bases between. CDR3 coding DNA: TGTGCCACCAGCAGAGATAGGGGGGCCGGGAATGAAAAACTGTTTTTT. It specifies CATSRDRGAGNEKLFF.

V and J are TRBV11-1 and TRBJ2-1; D is uncertain. The CDR3 runs to 16 residues. The V end lost 1 base, the J end lost 0 bases, and 10 bases lay between the germline ends. CDR1 and CDR2 from the germline V gene are SGHAT and FQDESV (reference sequence). This CDR3 is CASSLGGSSSYNEQFF. The CDR3 nucleotides read TGTGCCAGCAGCTTAGGCGGCTCCAGCTCCTACAATGAGCAGTTCTTC.

The rearrangement joins TRBV14 to TRBJ1-1; D gene ambiguous. Germline V gene sequence: CDR1 SGHDN, CDR2 FVKESK. The CDR3 sequence is 14 residues long. Trimming stripped 5 bases from V and 4 bases from J, with 14 bases between. The CDR3 loop is CASSVHQVVTEAFF. In DNA, the CDR3 is TGTGCCAGCAGCGTGCATCAGGTAGTCACTGAAGCTTTCTTT.

This clone came up a few times. The DNA of the CDR3 is TGTGCCTGGGACAGATTCAATAGCAATCAGCCCCAGCATTTT. Its translation is CAWDRFNSNQPQHF. This rearrangement joins TRBV30 to TRBJ1-5; maybe TRBD1 (5 bases). Looked up from germline, CDR1 is GTSNPN and CDR2 is SVGIG (reference sequence). The CDR3 loop spans 14 amino acids. Trimming cost V 5 bases and J 0 bases, with 11 bases left between them.

The chain is built from TRBV2 and TRBJ1-2; D perhaps matches TRBD1 (6 bases). CDR3 length: 14 residues. V lost 6 bases and J lost 4, with 15 bases in between. In germline, CDR1 is SNHLY, CDR2 FYNNEI. CDR3 nucleotides: TGTGCCAGCAGAGCGGGGGGCCTAACCTATGGCTACACCTTC. It encodes CASRAGGLTYGYTF.

The V and J genes are TRBV7-9 and TRBJ1-4; D uncertain. With 0 bases removed from V and 14 bases from J, the gap between germline ends came to 10 bases. In germline, CDR1 is SEHNR, CDR2 FQNEAQ (reference sequence). The CDR3 length is 12 residues. Written as DNA, the CDR3 is TGTGCCAGCAGCTTAGCGGGCCGGAGGCTGTTTTTT. It is translated as CASSLAGRRLFF.

The chain couples TRBV4-2 to TRBJ2-5, with 8 bases aligning to TRBD2. CDR3 size: 16 residues. Germline V lookup: CDR1 LGHNA, CDR2 YNFKEQ. The junction had 4 bases not matched to a gene; V was cut back by 0 bases and J by 1 base. CDR3 nucleotide sequence: TGTGCCAGCAGCCAAGAGGCCGGGGGGGCCCAAGAGACCCAGTACTTC. Residues: CASSQEAGGAQETQYF.

The V and J genes are TRBV7-6 and TRBJ2-1; TRBD1 matches 10 bases. The CDR3 is 17 residues long. Germline CDR1 reads SGHVS; CDR2 reads FNYEAQ. V dropped 4 bases and J dropped 0; count of bases not matched to a gene: 6. The CDR3 region has the DNA TGTGCCAGCAGCTCGGGACAGGGGCAAAGCTCCTACAATGAGCAGTTCTTC. It yields the protein CASSSGQGQSSYNEQFF.

This chain connects TRBV19 to TRBJ1-2; 8 positions agree with TRBD1. V gave up 5 bases and J gave up 8 bases; unmatched junction bases: 4. The germline gives CDR1 LNHDA, CDR2 SQIVND (reference sequence). CDR3 length equals 12 residues. In nucleotides, the CDR3 is TGTGCCAGTAGTCAGGGGGCGCGAGGCTACACCTTC. Protein: CASSQGARGYTF.